The entry that follows covers one T cell receptor (beta chain) sequence. The antigen remains unidentified. A single record per CDR3 protein comes from TCRdb applying MiXCR to the 5' RACE reads. The sample contains fewer than 750,000 distinct CDR3 sequences, roughly 19% of which appear only once. This specimen belongs to a study of CD8 T cells in ankylosing spondylitis. Whole-study results and caveats: Ankylosing spondylitis blood appeared to be characterized by a TCR beta motif of several highly homologous variants.

The CDR3 has 14 residues. The germline CDR1 and CDR2 sequences are LGHNA and YNFKEQ. Germline trimming cut 3 bases from V and 9 bases from J; bases unmatched to any gene: 2. The chain combines TRBV4-2 with TRBJ2-1; 13 bases match TRBD2. Sequences were obtained from blood, either unsorted or a sorted T cell fraction (not recorded which). The origin of this receptor is a male donor with ankylosing spondylitis. CDR3 sequence: CASSQGLAGTEQFF. The CDR3 bases are TGTGCCAGCAGCCAGGGACTAGCGGGGACTGAGCAGTTCTTC.